This T cell receptor (beta chain) derives from a study of early T cells in non-severe SARS-CoV-2 infection (dated by TCRdb to about 2021). General notes on the study: Because TCR sequencing was done on bulk RNA from unsorted whole blood, the alpha and beta chains could not be paired. What the work shows at the level of the full study, not this receptor alone: VDJdb matching was skewed toward anti-spike CD8 responses, so virus-specific expansions were likely underestimated and private and CD4 specificities were missed.

The library was obtained by 5' RACE. Data came from a NextSeq 500. Unique molecular identifiers were attached to individual cDNA molecules in the TCR library protocol so that sequencing error and PCR bias could be corrected. Both TCR alpha and beta chains were sequenced, and tight co-correlation was observed between alpha and beta sequence abundances in each sample. As for how the authors treated the data: V gene, J gene and CDR3 annotation of TCR sequences was performed with Decombinator V4. TCRs were defined as expanded if a significant change between any two time points was detected under a Poisson model with p below 0.0001. TCR abundances were normalised to the total number of TCRs sequenced per sample and were expressed as counts per million. VDJdb, accessed on 1 November 2021, was searched for TCRs annotated for CMV, EBV and SARS-CoV-2, and TCRs annotated for more than one antigen were excluded. TCRdb's own reprocessing of the public reads used fastp at Q25 and MiXCR and kept productive beta chains. Under each unique CDR3 protein, matching rows form one entry showing the most common genes and DNA. TCRdb's processing, not the authors' own work, is the source of the V and J calls. The sample table lists 15,000 to 20,000 distinct CDR3 sequences, under 7.5% of them with a count of one. The ten biggest clones cover roughly 5.9% of the sample.

This was a case-control study nested in a cohort of healthcare workers in London, UK, who had nasopharyngeal swab PCR tests and blood samples taken every week. Healthcare workers were recruited during the week of the UK lockdown, between 23 and 31 March 2020, and followed weekly for up to roughly 15 weeks. This clonotype is regarded as medium-sized (0.01 to 0.1%). Its specific antigen is unknown. Base qualities are missing; no much larger clone stands one base away. The material sequenced was whole blood. The receptor's source is an adult who was a healthcare worker with PCR-confirmed SARS-CoV-2 infection or an uninfected control (not recorded which).

The CDR3 protein: CSAREPGRRPEKLFF. The DNA reads TGCAGTGCTAGAGAACCGGGACGGAGACCCGAAAAACTGTTTTTT. This sequence uses TRBV20-1 and TRBJ1-4; possibly the D gene is TRBD1, per 5 matching bases. V is clipped by 0 bases and J by 8 bases, and the sequence between their germline boundaries is 16 bases long. From the germline V gene (reference sequence), CDR1 is DFQATT and CDR2 is SNEGSKA. The CDR3 sequence holds 15 residues, the cysteine and phenylalanine included. Just the 45-base CDR3 DNA is kept, in frame starting at base 1.